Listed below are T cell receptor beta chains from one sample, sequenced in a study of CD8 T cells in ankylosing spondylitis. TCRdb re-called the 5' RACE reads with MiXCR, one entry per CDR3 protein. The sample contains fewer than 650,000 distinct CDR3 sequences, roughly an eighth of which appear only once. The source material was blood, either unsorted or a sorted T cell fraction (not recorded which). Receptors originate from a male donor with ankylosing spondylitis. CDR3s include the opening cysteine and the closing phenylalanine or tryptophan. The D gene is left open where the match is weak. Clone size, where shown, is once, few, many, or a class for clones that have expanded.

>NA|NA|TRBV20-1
CSVPRQLFTDTQYF
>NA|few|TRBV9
CASSPRDLGGQFF
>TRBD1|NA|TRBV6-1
CASSGPITGDTEAFF
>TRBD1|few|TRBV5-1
CASSPPGQVSGNTIYF
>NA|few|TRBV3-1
CASRSGAPYEQYF
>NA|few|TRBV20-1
CSATSPVSATDTQYF
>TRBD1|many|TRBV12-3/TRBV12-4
CASSPDRVGGYTF
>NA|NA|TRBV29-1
CSVGRTAEDYTF
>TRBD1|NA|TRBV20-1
CSARGWTGGDEKLFF
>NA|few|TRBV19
CASSFSGDAFSYEQYF
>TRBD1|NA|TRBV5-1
CASSPDRGGDTQYF
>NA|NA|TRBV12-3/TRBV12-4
CASSFGDESYEQYF
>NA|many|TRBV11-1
CASSLVSSGESNQPQHF
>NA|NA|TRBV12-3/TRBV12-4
CASGGENTEAFF
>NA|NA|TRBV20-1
CSARGPGHPTARNQPQHF
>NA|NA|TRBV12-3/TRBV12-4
CASSPTSGGVTGELFF
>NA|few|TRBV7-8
CASSLGVSGTGPGVTQYF
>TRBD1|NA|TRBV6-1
CATWDRTSAGELFF
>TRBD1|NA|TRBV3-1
CASRDSGTATYEQYF
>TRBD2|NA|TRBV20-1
CSAYGLAGDYEQYF
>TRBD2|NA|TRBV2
CASSEAPWTSAYNEQFF
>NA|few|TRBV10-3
CAISDGRYNEQFF
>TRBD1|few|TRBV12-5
CASGFFSGQGRIDAEAFF
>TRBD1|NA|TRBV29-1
CSAMIRDREHYGYTF
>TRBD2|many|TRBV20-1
CSAPSSGDYNEQFF
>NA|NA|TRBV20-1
CSAPITGTPDTQYF
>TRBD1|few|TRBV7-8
CASSLATGGGTYTQYF